Below, 14 T cell receptor beta chains from the same sample are listed, as sequenced in a study of response to subunit inactivated influenza vaccine. TCRdb processed the RT-PCR reads anew with MiXCR; each CDR3 protein has one entry. The table includes some 800,000 distinct CDR3 sequences, approximately 21% detected once. The sample here was PBMCs from blood, taken more than 4 days after vaccination. These receptors came from a man aged 50-59 years who received an inactivated influenza vaccine.

This clonotype was detected a few times. The chain recombines TRBV7-2 with TRBJ2-2; D ambiguous. Germline CDR1 is SGHTA and CDR2 is FQGNSA. The CDR3 runs 12 residues. Trimming took 7 bases from V and 3 from J, leaving 6 bases between them. The CDR3 is CASTVDTGELFF. DNA of the CDR3: TGTGCCAGCACCGTCGACACCGGGGAGCTGTTTTTT.

The chain joins TRBV18 to TRBJ1-3; D uncertain. Germline V gives CDR1 KGHSH, CDR2 LQKENI. V gave up 2 bases and J gave up 1 base, with 6 bases separating them. The CDR3 runs to 14 residues. CDR3 protein: CASSPDRSGNTIYF. The DNA for the CDR3 is TGTGCCAGCTCACCAGATCGGTCTGGAAACACCATATATTTT.

This sequence joins TRBV20-1 and TRBJ2-5; maybe TRBD1 (5 bases). The CDR3 spans 10 residues. V shed 5 bases and J shed 8 bases, with 9 bases lying between them. Germline CDR1 and CDR2: DFQATT and SNEGSKA (reference sequence). DNA of the CDR3: TGCAGTGCTGTCGACAGAACCCAGTACTTC. This sequence encodes CSAVDRTQYF.

This clonotype was observed a few times. The chain joins TRBV6-5 to TRBJ2-3; D remains ambiguous. The V gene's germline CDR1 is MNHEY and CDR2 SVGAGI. This CDR3 spans 14 amino acids. V was cut by 2 bases and J by 0 bases, with 6 bases left in between. The CDR3 loop reads CASSYMKSTDTQYF. In DNA form, the CDR3 reads TGTGCCAGCAGTTACATGAAAAGCACAGATACGCAGTATTTT.

This clonotype was counted a single time. The chain joins TRBV5-1 to TRBJ1-1; the D is unclear. V lost 2 bases to trimming and J lost 0 bases, with 11 bases between them. The CDR3 length is 15 residues. In germline, CDR1 is SGHRS, CDR2 YFSETQ. This CDR3 reads CASSFPVGMNTEAFF. The CDR3 coding sequence is TGCGCCAGCAGCTTCCCGGTGGGAATGAACACTGAAGCTTTCTTT.

The chain carries TRBV10-3 and TRBJ2-5, with 7 bases that match TRBD1. Germline CDR1 reads ENHRY; CDR2 reads SYGVKD. This CDR3 is 15 amino acids long. Germline trimming cut 5 bases from V and 5 bases from J; bases unmatched to any gene: 11. The CDR3: CAISTGARGSETQYF. CDR3 DNA: TGTGCCATCAGTACAGGGGCACGCGGGTCGGAGACCCAGTACTTC.

This chain uses TRBV12-3 or TRBV12-4 with TRBJ1-5, with 7 bases aligning to TRBD1. The CDR3 totals 15 residues. V shed 2 bases, J shed 0 bases, and the junction held 1 base outside the gene matches. Written as DNA, the CDR3 is TGTGCCAGCAGTTTACAGGGGGTTAGCAATCAGCCCCAGCATTTT. Its translation: CASSLQGVSNQPQHF.

This clonotype was detected a few times. The J gene is TRBJ1-1, the V gene TRBV20-1, with 10 bases fitting TRBD1. V shed 3 bases, J shed 2 bases, and the junction held 3 bases outside the gene matches. There are 14 residues in the CDR3. Germline lookup yields CDR1 DFQATT and CDR2 SNEGSKA (reference sequence). CDR3 in DNA: TGCAGTGCTAGGAGGACAGGGGGAAACACTGAAGCTTTCTTT. Translating gives CSARRTGGNTEAFF.

The chain uses TRBV5-1 and TRBJ2-1; 11 nucleotides align to TRBD2. The CDR3 runs 19 residues. Germline V gene sequence: CDR1 SGHRS, CDR2 YFSETQ. Germline trimming cut 3 bases from V and 2 bases from J; bases unmatched to any gene: 13. The CDR3 loop reads CASSSTSGTFRNAYNEQFF. The CDR3 DNA is TGCGCCAGCAGCTCGACTAGCGGGACCTTCAGAAATGCCTACAATGAGCAGTTCTTC.

This clonotype was recorded many times. This chain connects TRBV7-9 to TRBJ2-7; D is ambiguous. The V gene lost 2 bases and the J gene lost 2 bases, with 16 bases spanning the gap. This CDR3 comprises 16 residues. Germline-derived CDR1 and CDR2 are SEHNR and FQNEAQ (reference sequence). The CDR3 is CASSLPPLSRPYEQYF. For the CDR3, the DNA is TGTGCCAGCAGCTTACCGCCTTTAAGTAGACCCTACGAGCAGTACTTC.

This chain links TRBV27 with TRBJ2-5; D might be TRBD1 (6 bases). The CDR3 sequence is 12 residues long. From germline, CDR1 is MNHEY and CDR2 SMNVEV (reference sequence). Between the trimmed V and J ends, which lost 9 bases and 5 bases, there was a span of 13 bases. The CDR3 region has the DNA TGTGCCAGACTAAGGGGGTTTGAGACCCAGTACTTC. Protein: CARLRGFETQYF.

This clonotype was counted between two and nine times. V is TRBV6-1 and J is TRBJ1-5; D ambiguous. V dropped 6 bases and J dropped 1 base, with 13 bases sitting between them. Germline V gives CDR1 MNHNS, CDR2 SASEGT. The CDR3 loop spans 15 amino acids. The CDR3: CASRIAGASNQPQHF. The CDR3 region has the DNA TGTGCCAGCAGGATTGCGGGAGCCAGCAATCAGCCCCAGCATTTT.

This clonotype was seen a few times. The gene calls are TRBV7-9 and TRBJ2-7; 7 positions agree with TRBD2. V shed 5 bases, J shed 2 bases, and the junction held 6 bases outside the gene matches. Germline V gives CDR1 SEHNR, CDR2 FQNEAQ (reference sequence). The CDR3 runs to 14 residues. The CDR3 DNA is TGTGCCAGCAGCGGGGGAGGGCGCACCTACGAGCAGTACTTC. This encodes CASSGGGRTYEQYF.

This clonotype was counted between two and nine times. The chain has TRBV12-3 or TRBV12-4 and TRBJ2-7, with D possibly matching TRBD1 (5 bases). Trimming cost V 5 bases and J 5 bases, with 13 bases left between them. The CDR3 extends over 13 amino acids. The DNA for the CDR3 is TGTGCCAGCAGTCCCCAGGGTTTCCACGAGCAGTACTTC. This sequence encodes CASSPQGFHEQYF.